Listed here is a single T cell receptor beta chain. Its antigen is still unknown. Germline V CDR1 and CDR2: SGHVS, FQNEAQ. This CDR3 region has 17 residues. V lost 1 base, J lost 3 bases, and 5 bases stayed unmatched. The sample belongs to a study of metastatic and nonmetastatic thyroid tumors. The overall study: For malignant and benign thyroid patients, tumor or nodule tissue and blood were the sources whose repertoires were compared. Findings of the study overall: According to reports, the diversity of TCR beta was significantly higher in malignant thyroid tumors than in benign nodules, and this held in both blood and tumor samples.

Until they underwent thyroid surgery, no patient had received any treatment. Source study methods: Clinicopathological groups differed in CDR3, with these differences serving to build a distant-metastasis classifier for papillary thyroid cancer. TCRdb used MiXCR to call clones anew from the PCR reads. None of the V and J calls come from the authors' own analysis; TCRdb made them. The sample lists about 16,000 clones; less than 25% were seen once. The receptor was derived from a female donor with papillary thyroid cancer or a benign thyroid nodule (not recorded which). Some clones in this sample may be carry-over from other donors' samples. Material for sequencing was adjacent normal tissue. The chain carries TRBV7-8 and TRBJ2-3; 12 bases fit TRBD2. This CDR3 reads CASSLVGTSGFTDTQYF. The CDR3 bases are TGTGCCAGCAGCTTAGTAGGGACTAGCGGGTTTACAGATACGCAGTATTTT.